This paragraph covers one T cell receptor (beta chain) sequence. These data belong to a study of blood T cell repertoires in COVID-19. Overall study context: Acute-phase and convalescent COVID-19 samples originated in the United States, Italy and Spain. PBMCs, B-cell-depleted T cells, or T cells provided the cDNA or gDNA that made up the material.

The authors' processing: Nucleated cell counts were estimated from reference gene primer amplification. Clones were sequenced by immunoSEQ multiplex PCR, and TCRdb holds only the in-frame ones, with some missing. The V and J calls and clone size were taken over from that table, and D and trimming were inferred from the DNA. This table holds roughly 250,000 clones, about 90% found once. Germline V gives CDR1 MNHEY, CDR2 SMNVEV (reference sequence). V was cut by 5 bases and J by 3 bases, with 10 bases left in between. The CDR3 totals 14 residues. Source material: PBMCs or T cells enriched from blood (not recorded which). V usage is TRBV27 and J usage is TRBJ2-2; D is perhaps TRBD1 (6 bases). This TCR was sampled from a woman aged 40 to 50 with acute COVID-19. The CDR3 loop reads CASSATGYTGELFF. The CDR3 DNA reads TGTGCCAGCAGTGCAACAGGGTACACCGGGGAGCTGTTTTTT.